This TCR beta chain emerged from a study of regulatory T cells in long-lasting Graves disease. CDR3 length equals 14 residues. V was shortened by 1 base and J by 1 base, with 7 bases between the two germline ends. The time point denotes: persistent/refractory GD, antithyroid drugs over 5 years with positive TRAb. With RNA extracted from PBMCs as input, the TCR library was made. This clonotype was counted at least ten times. Construction of the TCR beta libraries employed iRepertoire HTBI primers in conjunction with Arm-PCR of CDR3 regions. TCRdb called the multiplex PCR reads again in MiXCR, with one record for every CDR3 protein. The data show around 510,000 distinct CDR3 sequences, less than 25% seen once.

This receptor was taken from a female donor with Graves disease. The chain uses TRBV12-3 or TRBV12-4 and TRBJ1-2; D gene unclear. This material consisted of peripheral blood mononuclear cells (PBMCs), taken when the disease was refractory, from a patient treated with antithyroid drugs. CDR3 nucleotides: TGTGCCAGCAGTTTAGGACGGTTTAACTATGGCTACACCTTC. As protein: CASSLGRFNYGYTF.